The 24 T cell receptor beta chains in this list originate from one sample, sequenced in a study of blood T cell repertoires in COVID-19. Here immunoSEQ multiplex PCR was the method, and the copy in TCRdb shows in-frame clones only, minus some. Found here are just over 200,000 clones, roughly 80% of them singletons; the top ten hold 5.5%. Sequencing was done on a sample of peripheral blood. These receptors were taken from a woman between 65 and 79 years old with acute or convalescent COVID-19.

CDR3 sequence (DNA): TGCGCCAGCAGCGACGGGACACTCAATCAGCCCCAGCATTTT. Its translation is CASSDGTLNQPQHF. The chain is built from TRBV5-1 and TRBJ1-5; possibly TRBD1 for D (6 bases). The ends were cut back, 4 bases at V and 3 bases at J, with 11 bases in the middle. Germline V gene lookup returns CDR1 SGHRS and CDR2 YFSETQ. The CDR3 sequence is 14 residues long.

This clone was seen a single time. The V gene is TRBV2, the J gene TRBJ2-3; 8 bases agree with TRBD1. V dropped 4 bases and J dropped 3; count of bases not matched to a gene: 6. Germline CDR1 and CDR2: SNHLY and FYNNEI. This CDR3 comprises 15 residues. The CDR3 sequence is CASSVGRGPTDTQYF. CDR3 nucleotides: TGTGCCAGCAGTGTGGGCAGGGGGCCAACAGATACGCAGTATTTT.

V usage is TRBV27 and J usage is TRBJ2-7; D gene uncertain. The V gene lost 1 base and the J gene lost 4 bases, with 8 bases spanning the gap. From germline, CDR1 is MNHEY and CDR2 SMNVEV (reference sequence). This CDR3 is built from 13 residues. The CDR3 nucleotides are TGTGCCAGCAGTTTATACAGTGGTTACGAGCAGTACTTC. Protein: CASSLYSGYEQYF.

The chain employs TRBV20-1 and TRBJ1-5; 9 bases fit TRBD1. Germline V gene lookup returns CDR1 DFQATT and CDR2 SNEGSKA (reference sequence). CDR3 length: 14 amino acids. J gave up 1 base and V 3 bases, and 1 base lay outside the gene matches. The CDR3 DNA follows: TGCAGTGCTAGTGGACAGGGGAGCAATCAGCCCCAGCATTTT. Residues: CSASGQGSNQPQHF.

This CDR3 is CASSPAGGAIHEQYF. CDR3 DNA: TGTGCCAGCAGTCCCGCGGGGGGGGCAATCCACGAGCAGTACTTC. This chain links TRBV28 with TRBJ2-7, with TRBD2 identical over 9 bases. The J segment lost 5 bases and the V segment lost 5 bases, leaving 10 bases of the junction unmatched. Germline V lookup: CDR1 MDHEN, CDR2 SYDVKM. There are 15 residues in the CDR3.

The gene calls are TRBV19 and TRBJ2-2, with TRBD1 matching over 9 bases. The germline V gene encodes CDR1 LNHDA and CDR2 SQIVND (reference sequence). This CDR3 region has 16 residues. V shed 3 bases, J shed 7 bases, and the junction held 9 bases outside the gene matches. The CDR3 DNA sequence: TGTGCCAGTAGTATCTGGGGACAGGGACGAGGCGGGGAGCTGTTTTTT. It yields the protein CASSIWGQGRGGELFF.

The V call is TRBV6-6, the J call TRBJ2-1, with D perhaps matching TRBD2 (6 bases). Per germline, CDR1 MNHNY and CDR2 SVGAGI (reference sequence). V was pared by 7 bases and J by 8 bases, with 15 bases between. The CDR3 loop spans 13 amino acids. The CDR3 reads CASKWRATDEQFF. The DNA for the CDR3 is TGTGCCAGCAAGTGGAGGGCCACGGATGAGCAGTTCTTC.

Only one count was recorded for this clone. This chain joins TRBV9 and TRBJ1-5; weak D call: TRBD1 (5 bases). The CDR3 covers 15 residues. With 2 bases removed from V and 0 bases from J, the gap between germline ends came to 9 bases. CDR1 is SGDLS and CDR2 is YYNGEE in the germline V gene. The CDR3 here is CASSVGAVSNQPQHF. The CDR3 DNA reads TGTGCCAGCAGCGTTGGGGCAGTTAGCAATCAGCCCCAGCATTTT.

In DNA form, the CDR3 reads TGTGCCAGCAGCCCACTTCGGGGGGCGAATGAGCAGTTCTTC. Protein: CASSPLRGANEQFF. The chain combines TRBV5-4 with TRBJ2-1, with D perhaps matching TRBD2 (7 bases). Trimming left V 4 bases short and J 7 bases short, with 15 bases between. The CDR3 covers 14 residues. Germline-derived CDR1 and CDR2 are SGHNT and YYREEE (reference sequence).

The genes are TRBV5-8 and TRBJ1-5; no definite D call. The germline CDR1 and CDR2 sequences are SGHTS and YDEGEE. The length of the CDR3 is 13 residues. Trimming cost V 4 bases and J 9 bases, with 14 bases left between them. CDR3 nucleotides: TGTGCCAGCAGCATGGTCGGGTCTCGGCCCCAGCATTTT. Its protein is CASSMVGSRPQHF.

The chain recombines TRBV28 with TRBJ1-5; 7 bases align to TRBD1. The V gene end was trimmed by 8 bases and the J gene end by 6 bases; junction bases not matched to a gene: 7. Germline V gene sequence: CDR1 MDHEN, CDR2 SYDVKM. CDR3 size: 13 residues. Here the CDR3 reads CASCRGLGQPQHF. As DNA, the CDR3 is TGTGCCAGCTGCAGGGGGTTGGGTCAGCCCCAGCATTTT.

V and J are TRBV19 and TRBJ2-1, with 10 bases fitting TRBD1. Germline CDR1 reads LNHDA; CDR2 reads SQIVND (reference sequence). V lost 7 bases and J lost 7; bases outside the gene matches: 7. The CDR3 totals 14 residues. The CDR3, as DNA: TGTGCCAGTACCCGACAGGGGGCGAGGAATGAGCAGTTCTTC. It is translated as CASTRQGARNEQFF.

In its sample, this clone was seen once. Other DNA variants within this sample encode the same CDR3. The rearrangement uses TRBV5-1 and TRBJ2-5; possible D gene TRBD2, 5 bases. In germline, CDR1 is SGHRS, CDR2 YFSETQ. Trimming removed 0 bases from V and 5 bases from J, with 8 bases in between. CDR3 size: 13 residues. The CDR3 DNA sequence: TGCGCCAGCAGCTTGGGGACGGGGGAGACCCAGTACTTC. Protein: CASSLGTGETQYF.

This chain connects TRBV7-8 to TRBJ2-1, with 7 bases aligning to TRBD2. CDR1 is SGHVS and CDR2 is FQNEAQ in the germline V gene. Losses at the gene ends were 5 bases for V and 8 bases for J; bases not matched to a gene: 12. This CDR3 region has 15 residues. CDR3 protein: CASSPGVAGYYEQFF. For the CDR3, the DNA is TGTGCCAGCAGCCCTGGGGTAGCGGGTTATTATGAGCAGTTCTTC. Full variable domain (rest looked up from reference TRBV7-8 and TRBJ2-1): GAGVSQSPRYKVAKRGQDVALRCDPISGHVSLFWYQQALGQGPEFLTYFQNEAQLDKSGLPSDRFFAERPEGSVSTLKIQRTQQEDSAVYLCASSPGVAGYYEQFFGPGTRLTVL.

This clone was counted once. At one boundary the junction diverges from the germline segment, which might be a read error. The rearrangement links TRBV7-6 to TRBJ2-2; TRBD2 matches 13 bases. The length of the CDR3 is 17 residues. Germline V gives CDR1 SGHVS, CDR2 FNYEAQ. In nucleotides, the CDR3 is TGTGCCAGCACCTTACTAGCGGGAGGGCCTAACACCGGGGAGCTGTTTTTT. Protein product: CASTLLAGGPNTGELFF.

The chain employs TRBV2 and TRBJ1-4; no firm D call. The V gene's germline CDR1 is SNHLY and CDR2 FYNNEI. The V and J ends lost 1 base and 10 bases respectively, with 13 bases between them. There are 14 residues in the CDR3. In DNA, the CDR3 is TGTGCCAGCAGTGAAGAGGGAGAGGTTGGAAAACTGTTTTTT. Translating it yields CASSEEGEVGKLFF.

This sequence joins TRBV10-3 and TRBJ2-1, with 12 bases fitting TRBD2. This CDR3 region has 17 residues. J was trimmed by 7 bases and V by 8 bases; bases with no gene match: 15. The germline V gene has CDR1 ENHRY and CDR2 SYGVKD. CDR3 residues: CAIGAGTSGFATNEQFF. CDR3 DNA sequence: TGTGCCATCGGCGCCGGGACTAGCGGGTTCGCGACGAATGAGCAGTTCTTC.

This clone is a singleton in its sample. The chain carries TRBV27 and TRBJ2-5, with TRBD1 matching over 7 bases. The V gene end was trimmed by 5 bases and the J gene end by 2 bases; junction bases not matched to a gene: 14. The germline gives CDR1 MNHEY, CDR2 SMNVEV (reference sequence). This CDR3 has 17 residues. CDR3 protein: CASSARRTTGRQETQYF. The CDR3 bases are TGTGCCAGCAGTGCTAGACGAACGACAGGGAGACAAGAGACCCAGTACTTC.

J is TRBJ1-1 and V is TRBV28, with TRBD1 as a possible D gene (5 bases). V was clipped by 6 bases and J by 4 bases, with 6 bases between them. This CDR3 spans 11 amino acids. Germline values: CDR1 MDHEN, CDR2 SYDVKM. The CDR3 bases are TGTGCCAGCAGGGGGCCCACTGAAGCTTTCTTT. The encoded protein is CASRGPTEAFF.

This chain joins TRBV21-1 and TRBJ2-7; the D call in the table, TRBD1, was not verified against the DNA. TRBV21-1 is given as a pseudogene. CDR3 length: 17 amino acids. The CDR3 reads CASSKALPGQDLYEQYF. CDR3 coding DNA: TGTGCCAGCAGCAAAGCCCTTCCGGGACAGGACCTCTACGAGCAGTACTTC.

The rearrangement uses TRBV19 and TRBJ1-5; 7 bases fit TRBD1. The CDR3 length is 14 residues. The V segment lost 4 bases and the J segment 5 bases; nucleotides outside the gene matches: 5. Germline loops: CDR1 LNHDA, CDR2 SQIVND (reference sequence). In DNA form, the CDR3 reads TGTGCCAGTAGTACGACAGGGATGTATCAGCCCCAGCATTTT. This translates into CASSTTGMYQPQHF.

The chain has TRBV5-4 and TRBJ2-5; 13 bases agree with TRBD2. The ends lost 2 bases at V and 7 bases at J; junction bases unmatched: 5. CDR1 and CDR2 from the germline V gene are SGHNT and YYREEE (reference sequence). CDR3 length: 15 residues. CDR3 DNA: TGTGCCAGCAGCTTTGGACTAGCGGGAGAGGGGACCCAGTACTTC. It specifies CASSFGLAGEGTQYF.

The chain has TRBV13 and TRBJ2-1; 11 bases match TRBD1. The CDR3 runs to 16 residues. The germline V gene has CDR1 PRHDT and CDR2 FYEKMQ (reference sequence). V shed 5 bases and J 4 bases; nucleotides not matched to a gene: 7. CDR3 protein: CASSLRTGGRYNEQFF. The DNA of the CDR3 is TGTGCCAGCAGCCTACGGACAGGGGGCAGGTACAATGAGCAGTTCTTC.

Points on this clone: This sample also contains other DNA sequences that code for the same CDR3. V and J are TRBV12-3 or TRBV12-4 and TRBJ1-2, with a weak D call TRBD1 (6 bases). V was trimmed by 4 bases and J by 2 bases, leaving 8 bases between them. This CDR3 region has 13 residues. This CDR3 reads CASSSGTNYGYTF. The CDR3 DNA follows: TGTGCCAGCAGTTCCGGGACAAACTATGGCTACACCTTC.